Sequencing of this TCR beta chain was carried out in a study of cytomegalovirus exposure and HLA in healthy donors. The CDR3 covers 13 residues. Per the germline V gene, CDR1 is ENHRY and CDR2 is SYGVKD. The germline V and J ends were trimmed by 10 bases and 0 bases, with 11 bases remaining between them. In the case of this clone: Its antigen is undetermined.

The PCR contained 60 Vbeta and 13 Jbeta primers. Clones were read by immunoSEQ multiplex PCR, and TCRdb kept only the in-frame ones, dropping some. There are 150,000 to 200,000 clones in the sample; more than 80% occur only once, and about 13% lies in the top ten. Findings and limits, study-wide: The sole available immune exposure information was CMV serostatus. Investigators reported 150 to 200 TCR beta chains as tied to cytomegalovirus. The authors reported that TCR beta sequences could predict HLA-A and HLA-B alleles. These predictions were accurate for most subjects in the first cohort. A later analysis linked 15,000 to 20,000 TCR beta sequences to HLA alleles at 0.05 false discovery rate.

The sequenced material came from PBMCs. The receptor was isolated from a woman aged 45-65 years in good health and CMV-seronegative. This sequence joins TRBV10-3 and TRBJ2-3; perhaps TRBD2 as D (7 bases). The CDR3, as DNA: TGTGCCAGCGCGGGGGCTAGCACAGATACGCAGTATTTT. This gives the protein CASAGASTDTQYF.